This is a list of T cell receptor beta chains from one sample in a study of T cells after somatic rescue of genetic block. The data were produced by immunoSEQ multiplex PCR, yet TCRdb's version contains in-frame clones alone and is incomplete. The table shows under 150,000 clones, with 85% to 95% occurring only once. The specimen was peripheral blood mononuclear cells (PBMCs). Receptors originate from a woman in her late teens or twenties. The CDR3 runs from the conserved cysteine through the conserved F or W. D genes are given only for firm matches. Size is stated for part of the rows, as once, few or many counts, or as a class when the clone is expanded.

clone size: -
D gene: TRBD2
CDR3 length: 15
V gene: TRBV4-1
J gene: TRBJ2-1
CDR3 DNA: TGCGCCAGCAGCGCTTCACCGGGACTAGCCCATGAGCAGTTCTTC
CDR3 protein: CASSASPGLAHEQFF

clone size: once
D gene: -
CDR3 length: 14
V gene: TRBV11-3
J gene: TRBJ1-1
CDR3 DNA: TGTGCCAGCAGCTTAATCGGGGGAGGCACTGAAGCTTTCTTT
CDR3 protein: CASSLIGGGTEAFF

clone size: -
D gene: -
CDR3 length: 10
V gene: TRBV2
J gene: TRBJ2-3
CDR3 DNA: TGTGCCAGCAAGCGGGATACGCAGTATTTT
CDR3 protein: CASKRDTQYF

clone size: -
D gene: TRBD1
CDR3 length: 13
V gene: TRBV7-3
J gene: TRBJ2-5
CDR3 DNA: TGTGCCAGCAGCACAGACAGGGGAGAGACCCAGTACTTC
CDR3 protein: CASSTDRGETQYF

clone size: -
D gene: -
CDR3 length: 14
V gene: TRBV9
J gene: TRBJ2-6
CDR3 DNA: TGTGCCAGCAGCGTAGGGATTGGGGCCAACGTCCTGACTTTC
CDR3 protein: CASSVGIGANVLTF

clone size: -
D gene: -
CDR3 length: 15
V gene: TRBV19
J gene: TRBJ1-5
CDR3 DNA: TGTGCCAGTACCTCCGGGGTAGGGGTCGGTCAGCCCCAGCATTTT
CDR3 protein: CASTSGVGVGQPQHF

clone size: -
D gene: TRBD2
CDR3 length: 14
V gene: TRBV19
J gene: TRBJ2-7
CDR3 DNA: TGTGCCAGTAGGGGAGGGGAGGGTTCCTACGAGCAGTACTTC
CDR3 protein: CASRGGEGSYEQYF

clone size: -
D gene: -
CDR3 length: 15
V gene: TRBV6-5
J gene: TRBJ2-7
CDR3 DNA: TGTGCCAGCAGTTACTCCGGGACCGGGAAGGGGGAGCAGTACTTC
CDR3 protein: CASSYSGTGKGEQYF

clone size: once
D gene: TRBD2
CDR3 length: 16
V gene: TRBV9
J gene: TRBJ2-7
CDR3 DNA: TGTGCCAGCAGCGTGAAAGGGACTAGCGGACCCTACGAGCAGTACTTC
CDR3 protein: CASSVKGTSGPYEQYF

clone size: -
D gene: TRBD1
CDR3 length: 15
V gene: TRBV5-6
J gene: TRBJ1-2
CDR3 DNA: TGTGCCAGCAGTCGTTCGGGACAGGGTAACTATGGCTACACCTTC
CDR3 protein: CASSRSGQGNYGYTF

clone size: -
D gene: -
CDR3 length: 15
V gene: TRBV9
J gene: TRBJ2-5
CDR3 DNA: TGTGCCAGCAGCGTGGACTTAGCGGTCCAAGAGACCCAGTACTTC
CDR3 protein: CASSVDLAVQETQYF

clone size: -
D gene: -
CDR3 length: 12
V gene: TRBV6-5
J gene: TRBJ2-7
CDR3 DNA: TGTGCCAGCAGTTCGGAGGGAGGCGAGCAGTACTTC
CDR3 protein: CASSSEGGEQYF

clone size: -
D gene: -
CDR3 length: 12
V gene: TRBV29-1
J gene: TRBJ2-7
CDR3 DNA: TGCAGCGTTCAGGGGGGGTCCTACGAGCAGTACTTC
CDR3 protein: CSVQGGSYEQYF

clone size: once
D gene: -
CDR3 length: 15
V gene: TRBV4-3
J gene: TRBJ2-3
CDR3 DNA: TGCGCCAGCAGCCAAGATGGAGGGCTCACAGATACGCAGTATTTT
CDR3 protein: CASSQDGGLTDTQYF

clone size: few
D gene: -
CDR3 length: 14
V gene: TRBV5-4
J gene: TRBJ1-1
CDR3 DNA: TGTGCCAGCAGCTTGGGGTTGATGAACACTGAAGCTTTCTTT
CDR3 protein: CASSLGLMNTEAFF

clone size: -
D gene: TRBD2
CDR3 length: 16
V gene: TRBV5-8
J gene: TRBJ2-5
CDR3 DNA: TGTGCCAGCAGCCCCTTGAGACGACTAGCGGTTGAGACCCAGTACTTC
CDR3 protein: CASSPLRRLAVETQYF

clone size: -
D gene: -
CDR3 length: 14
V gene: TRBV10-3
J gene: TRBJ2-3
CDR3 DNA: TGTGCCATCAGTCGACAGAGTAGCACAGATACGCAGTATTTT
CDR3 protein: CAISRQSSTDTQYF

clone size: -
D gene: -
CDR3 length: 12
V gene: TRBV28
J gene: TRBJ1-2
CDR3 DNA: TGTGCCAGCAGTTGGACAGACTATGGCTACACCTTC
CDR3 protein: CASSWTDYGYTF

clone size: -
D gene: TRBD1
CDR3 length: 17
V gene: TRBV7-9
J gene: TRBJ2-6
CDR3 DNA: TGTGCCAGCAGCGCTCGGACAGGGCTCTCTGGGGCCAACGTCCTGACTTTC
CDR3 protein: CASSARTGLSGANVLTF

clone size: -
D gene: -
CDR3 length: 16
V gene: TRBV19
J gene: TRBJ1-4
CDR3 DNA: TGTGCCAGTAGTATCGGGGGGCGCCTAACTAATGAAAAACTGTTTTTT
CDR3 protein: CASSIGGRLTNEKLFF

clone size: once
D gene: -
CDR3 length: 13
V gene: TRBV5-4
J gene: TRBJ2-3
CDR3 DNA: TGTGCCAGCAGCTTGGATGGGCGGGGCACGCAGTATTTT
CDR3 protein: CASSLDGRGTQYF

clone size: -
D gene: -
CDR3 length: 16
V gene: TRBV5-6
J gene: TRBJ2-3
CDR3 DNA: TGTGCCAGCAGCTGGGATAACAGGGCACGCACAGATACGCAGTATTTT
CDR3 protein: CASSWDNRARTDTQYF

clone size: -
D gene: TRBD1
CDR3 length: 15
V gene: TRBV7-8
J gene: TRBJ2-7
CDR3 DNA: TGTGCCAGCAGCTCACCCCGGACAGGGGCCTACGAGCAGTACTTC
CDR3 protein: CASSSPRTGAYEQYF

clone size: -
D gene: -
CDR3 length: 13
V gene: TRBV6-4
J gene: TRBJ1-5
CDR3 DNA: TGTGCCAGCAGTGAGGCAGATAATCAGCCCCAGCATTTT
CDR3 protein: CASSEADNQPQHF

clone size: once
D gene: -
CDR3 length: 14
V gene: TRBV7-9
J gene: TRBJ2-7
CDR3 DNA: TGTGCCAGCAGCCCGCTGAAGGAATACTACGAGCAGTACTTC
CDR3 protein: CASSPLKEYYEQYF

clone size: few
D gene: -
CDR3 length: 12
V gene: TRBV19
J gene: TRBJ1-1
CDR3 DNA: TGTGCCAGTAGCCCCGGGAGAACTGAAGCTTTCTTT
CDR3 protein: CASSPGRTEAFF

clone size: once
D gene: TRBD1
CDR3 length: 16
V gene: TRBV30
J gene: TRBJ2-4
CDR3 DNA: TGTGCCTGGAGTGTACTGGGACAGGGGCGCAAAAACATTCAGTACTTC
CDR3 protein: CAWSVLGQGRKNIQYF

clone size: once
D gene: -
CDR3 length: 15
V gene: TRBV2
J gene: TRBJ2-1
CDR3 DNA: TGTGCCAGCAGTTTCACCGGGACGGGTTACAATGAGCAGTTCTTC
CDR3 protein: CASSFTGTGYNEQFF

clone size: -
D gene: -
CDR3 length: 14
V gene: TRBV10-3
J gene: TRBJ1-2
CDR3 DNA: TGTGCCATCAGTGAGGGGGTAATCATTGATGGCTACACCTTC
CDR3 protein: CAISEGVIIDGYTF

clone size: -
D gene: -
CDR3 length: 14
V gene: TRBV7-9
J gene: TRBJ1-6
CDR3 DNA: TGTGCCAGCAGCCGCGGACAGAATAATTCACCCCTCCACTTT
CDR3 protein: CASSRGQNNSPLHF

clone size: -
D gene: -
CDR3 length: 15
V gene: TRBV6-1
J gene: TRBJ1-1
CDR3 DNA: TGTGCCAGCAGTGAAGCGATCACTATGGGGCCTGGAGCTTTCTTT
CDR3 protein: CASSEAITMGPGAFF

clone size: -
D gene: -
CDR3 length: 14
V gene: TRBV27
J gene: TRBJ1-5
CDR3 DNA: TGTGCCAGCAGTCCCAGACAGGGCAATCAGCCCCAGCATTTT
CDR3 protein: CASSPRQGNQPQHF

clone size: -
D gene: -
CDR3 length: 16
V gene: TRBV15
J gene: TRBJ2-7
CDR3 DNA: TGTGCCACCAGCAGAGATCGCGGAGACGGGGGCTGGGAGCAGTACTTC
CDR3 protein: CATSRDRGDGGWEQYF

clone size: -
D gene: -
CDR3 length: 16
V gene: TRBV4-3
J gene: TRBJ1-4
CDR3 DNA: TGCGCCAGCAGCCAAGACGTGGGTGGGGGGTTTAATATTCTGTTTTTT
CDR3 protein: CASSQDVGGGFNILFF

clone size: -
D gene: -
CDR3 length: 13
V gene: TRBV7-2
J gene: TRBJ1-2
CDR3 DNA: TGTGCCAGCACCCTGGGGTGGGACTATGGCTACACCTTC
CDR3 protein: CASTLGWDYGYTF

clone size: -
D gene: -
CDR3 length: 13
V gene: TRBV7-2
J gene: TRBJ2-5
CDR3 DNA: TGTGCCAGCAGCAAGGGAGGTAGAGAGACCCAGTACTTC
CDR3 protein: CASSKGGRETQYF

clone size: -
D gene: -
CDR3 length: 13
V gene: TRBV19
J gene: TRBJ2-7
CDR3 DNA: TGTGCCAGTAGTAATCGAGGGTCGTACGAGCAGTACTTC
CDR3 protein: CASSNRGSYEQYF

clone size: -
D gene: TRBD1
CDR3 length: 15
V gene: TRBV10-3
J gene: TRBJ1-2
CDR3 DNA: TGTGCCATCAGTACTTACGGGACAGCTAACTATGGCTACACCTTC
CDR3 protein: CAISTYGTANYGYTF

clone size: -
D gene: -
CDR3 length: 12
V gene: TRBV7-8
J gene: TRBJ2-5
CDR3 DNA: TGTGCCAGCAGCCCGACCGAAGAGACCCAGTACTTC
CDR3 protein: CASSPTEETQYF

clone size: once
D gene: -
CDR3 length: 15
V gene: TRBV19
J gene: TRBJ2-1
CDR3 DNA: TGTGCCAGTAGTGTTACAGGAGCCAGGGACAATGAGCAGTTCTTC
CDR3 protein: CASSVTGARDNEQFF

clone size: -
D gene: TRBD2
CDR3 length: 15
V gene: TRBV2
J gene: TRBJ2-1
CDR3 DNA: TGTGCCAGCAAGAGGCTAGCGGGGGGATACAATGAGCAGTTCTTC
CDR3 protein: CASKRLAGGYNEQFF

clone size: -
D gene: -
CDR3 length: 13
V gene: TRBV7-3
J gene: TRBJ1-3
CDR3 DNA: TGTGCCAGCAGCTTACACGGTGGAAACACCATATATTTT
CDR3 protein: CASSLHGGNTIYF

clone size: -
D gene: -
CDR3 length: 11
V gene: TRBV20-1
J gene: TRBJ1-1
CDR3 DNA: TGCAGTGCAGAGGGCCACACTGAAGCTTTCTTT
CDR3 protein: CSAEGHTEAFF

clone size: once
D gene: -
CDR3 length: 15
V gene: TRBV4-3
J gene: TRBJ1-2
CDR3 DNA: TGCGCCAGCAGCCAAGATCGCGCCAGGCGGGGCGGCTACACCTTC
CDR3 protein: CASSQDRARRGGYTF

clone size: -
D gene: -
CDR3 length: 17
V gene: TRBV27
J gene: TRBJ1-2
CDR3 DNA: TGTGCCAGCAGTTTAGCCCCGAGGGGGGGCGGTAACTATGGCTACACCTTC
CDR3 protein: CASSLAPRGGGNYGYTF

clone size: -
D gene: TRBD1
CDR3 length: 14
V gene: TRBV6-5
J gene: TRBJ1-2
CDR3 DNA: TGTGCCAGCAGCTCGGGGGACAGGGCCCCTGGCTACACCTTC
CDR3 protein: CASSSGDRAPGYTF

clone size: -
D gene: -
CDR3 length: 13
V gene: TRBV18
J gene: TRBJ1-1
CDR3 DNA: TGTGCCAGCTCCTCCGCTGGGGACACTGAAGCTTTCTTT
CDR3 protein: CASSSAGDTEAFF

clone size: -
D gene: -
CDR3 length: 15
V gene: TRBV4-3
J gene: TRBJ2-7
CDR3 DNA: TGCGCCAGCAGCCAAGAGCCGGACGCCTCCTACGAGCAGTACTTC
CDR3 protein: CASSQEPDASYEQYF

clone size: -
D gene: TRBD1
CDR3 length: 14
V gene: TRBV10-3
J gene: TRBJ2-2
CDR3 DNA: TGTGCCACCCGGGGACAGGGGGATGCCGGGGAGCTGTTTTTT
CDR3 protein: CATRGQGDAGELFF

clone size: -
D gene: TRBD1
CDR3 length: 13
V gene: TRBV19
J gene: TRBJ2-7
CDR3 DNA: TGTGCCAGTACGGACAGGGGGCTCCACGAGCAGTACTTC
CDR3 protein: CASTDRGLHEQYF

clone size: -
D gene: -
CDR3 length: 13
V gene: TRBV6-1
J gene: TRBJ1-2
CDR3 DNA: TGTGCCAGCATTCGGACGGGACCTTATGGCTACACCTTC
CDR3 protein: CASIRTGPYGYTF

clone size: -
D gene: -
CDR3 length: 14
V gene: TRBV27
J gene: TRBJ2-7
CDR3 DNA: TGTGCCAGCAGAGCCGAGAGTGCTCCCTACGAGCAGTACTTC
CDR3 protein: CASRAESAPYEQYF

clone size: -
D gene: -
CDR3 length: 13
V gene: TRBV7-8
J gene: TRBJ2-5
CDR3 DNA: TGTGCCAGCTACGGAGTCCTATTAGAGACCCAGTACTTC
CDR3 protein: CASYGVLLETQYF

clone size: -
D gene: -
CDR3 length: 16
V gene: TRBV9
J gene: TRBJ2-1
CDR3 DNA: TGTGCCAGCAGCGTAACCCCCCTGACCGTTTACGAGAAGCAGTTCTTC
CDR3 protein: CASSVTPLTVYEKQFF